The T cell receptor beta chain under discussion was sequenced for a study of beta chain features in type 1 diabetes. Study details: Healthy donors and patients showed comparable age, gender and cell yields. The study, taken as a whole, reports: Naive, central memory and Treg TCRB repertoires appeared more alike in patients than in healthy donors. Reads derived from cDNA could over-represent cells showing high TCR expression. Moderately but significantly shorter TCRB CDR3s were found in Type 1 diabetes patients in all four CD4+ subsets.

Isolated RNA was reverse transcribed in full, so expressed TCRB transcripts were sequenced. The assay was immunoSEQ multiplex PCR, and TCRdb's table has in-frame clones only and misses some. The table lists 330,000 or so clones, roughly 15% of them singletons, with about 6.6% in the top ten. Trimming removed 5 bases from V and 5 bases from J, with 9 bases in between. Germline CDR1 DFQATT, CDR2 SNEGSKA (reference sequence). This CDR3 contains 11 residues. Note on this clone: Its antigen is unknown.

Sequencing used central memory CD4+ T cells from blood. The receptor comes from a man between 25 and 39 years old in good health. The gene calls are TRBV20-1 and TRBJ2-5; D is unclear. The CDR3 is CSAGPGETQYF. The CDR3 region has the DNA TGCAGTGCTGGACCCGGGGAGACCCAGTACTTC.